This T cell receptor beta chain derives from a study of CXCR3-negative and CXCR3-positive naive CD8 T cells. Whole-study findings and limits: Naive CXCR3-negative cells resembled naive CXCR3-positive cells in TRBV-TRBJ usage; memory cells differed. For CXCR3-positive naive cells, TRB CDR3s were more hydrophobic than those of CXCR3-negative naive cells.

Notes on this clonotype: Its antigen is not identified.

Triplicate sorting captured about 300,000 cells each from every CD8+ T cell subset. 5' RACE with UMI labels generated the TRB cDNA libraries. TCRdb reworked the 5' RACE reads into one entry per CDR3 protein, no DNA. Recorded for this sample: about 110,000 distinct CDR3 sequences. The sample taken for sequencing was naive CXCR3+ CD8+ T cells from blood. Subset indicated: CD45RO-CCR7+CD27+CD95- naive CD8+ T cells expressing CXCR3 (TNR3+). The receptor comes from a human donor in good health. Some clones in this sample may be carry-over from other donors' samples.

The CDR3 reads CASSKSNKNIQYF. The chain recombines TRBV21-1 with TRBJ2-4. TRBV21-1 is noted as a pseudogene. The CDR3 runs 13 residues.